This T cell receptor (beta chain) derives from a study of T cells in Graves' hyperthyroidism and ophthalmopathy. Study-wide results and limits: Most clonotypes expanded in the thyroid (above 0.001) were also present in blood.

The length of the CDR3 is 16 residues. CDR1 and CDR2 (germline): SGHRS, YFSETQ. The V gene end was trimmed by 2 bases and the J gene end by 7 bases; junction bases not matched to a gene: 8. The source material, RNA transcripts, was used to amplify TCR beta CDR3 regions. The primer set for the first-round RT-PCR of the TCR CDR3 was HTBI. Using its own MiXCR run on the multiplex PCR reads, TCRdb lists one record per CDR3 protein. The sample includes hundreds of thousands of distinct CDR3 sequences, approximately 14% seen only once; the top ten take 13%. This clonotype was observed at least ten times. Its antigen is still unknown.

This chain joins TRBV5-1 and TRBJ2-1; 11 positions match TRBD2. Specimen: blood. This receptor was obtained from a man aged 18 to 29 with Graves' ophthalmopathy. The CDR3 is CASSFPLAGGQNEQFF. The CDR3 DNA is TGCGCCAGCAGCTTCCCCCTAGCGGGAGGCCAAAATGAGCAGTTCTTC.